The sequence of this T cell receptor (beta chain) was determined in a study of blood T cell repertoires in COVID-19. At the level of the study: The United States, Italy and Spain were the sources of the acute and convalescent COVID-19 samples. From T cells, B-cell-depleted T cells, or PBMCs came the material, which was cDNA or gDNA.

V gave up 6 bases and J gave up 6 bases, with 10 bases separating them. CDR3 length: 12 amino acids. From germline, CDR1 is SGHVS and CDR2 FQNEAQ. Per the original methods: Nucleated cell number was recorded as an estimate derived from reference gene primer amplification. Produced via immunoSEQ multiplex PCR; TCRdb's table is partial and in-frame only. V and J calls and clone size are as listed in that table; D and trimming were resolved from the DNA. The profile covers tens of thousands of clones, with more than 85% appearing a single time and roughly 8% taken by the ten largest. This TCR was recovered from a man older than 75 with active or convalescent COVID-19. The sequencing input was peripheral blood. V and J are TRBV7-8 and TRBJ2-3; D gene ambiguous. The DNA of the CDR3 is TGTGCCAGCAGGCCTAGACTTGATACGCAGTATTTT. It specifies CASRPRLDTQYF. Supplemented by reference TRBV7-8 and TRBJ2-3, the full variable domain reads GAGVSQSPRYKVAKRGQDVALRCDPISGHVSLFWYQQALGQGPEFLTYFQNEAQLDKSGLPSDRFFAERPEGSVSTLKIQRTQQEDSAVYLCASRPRLDTQYFGPGTRLTVL.